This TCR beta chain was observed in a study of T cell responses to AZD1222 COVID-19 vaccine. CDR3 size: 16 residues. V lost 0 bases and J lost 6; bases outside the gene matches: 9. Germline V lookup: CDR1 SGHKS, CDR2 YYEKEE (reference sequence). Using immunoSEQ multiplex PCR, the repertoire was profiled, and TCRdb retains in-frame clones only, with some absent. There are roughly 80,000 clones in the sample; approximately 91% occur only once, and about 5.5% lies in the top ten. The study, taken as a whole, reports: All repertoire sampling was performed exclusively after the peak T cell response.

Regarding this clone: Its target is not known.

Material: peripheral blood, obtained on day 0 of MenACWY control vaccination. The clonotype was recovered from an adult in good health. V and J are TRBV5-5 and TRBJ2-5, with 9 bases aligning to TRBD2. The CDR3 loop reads CASSLVGGGAGKTQYF. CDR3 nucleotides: TGTGCCAGCAGCTTGGTTGGCGGGGGGGCCGGGAAGACCCAGTACTTC.